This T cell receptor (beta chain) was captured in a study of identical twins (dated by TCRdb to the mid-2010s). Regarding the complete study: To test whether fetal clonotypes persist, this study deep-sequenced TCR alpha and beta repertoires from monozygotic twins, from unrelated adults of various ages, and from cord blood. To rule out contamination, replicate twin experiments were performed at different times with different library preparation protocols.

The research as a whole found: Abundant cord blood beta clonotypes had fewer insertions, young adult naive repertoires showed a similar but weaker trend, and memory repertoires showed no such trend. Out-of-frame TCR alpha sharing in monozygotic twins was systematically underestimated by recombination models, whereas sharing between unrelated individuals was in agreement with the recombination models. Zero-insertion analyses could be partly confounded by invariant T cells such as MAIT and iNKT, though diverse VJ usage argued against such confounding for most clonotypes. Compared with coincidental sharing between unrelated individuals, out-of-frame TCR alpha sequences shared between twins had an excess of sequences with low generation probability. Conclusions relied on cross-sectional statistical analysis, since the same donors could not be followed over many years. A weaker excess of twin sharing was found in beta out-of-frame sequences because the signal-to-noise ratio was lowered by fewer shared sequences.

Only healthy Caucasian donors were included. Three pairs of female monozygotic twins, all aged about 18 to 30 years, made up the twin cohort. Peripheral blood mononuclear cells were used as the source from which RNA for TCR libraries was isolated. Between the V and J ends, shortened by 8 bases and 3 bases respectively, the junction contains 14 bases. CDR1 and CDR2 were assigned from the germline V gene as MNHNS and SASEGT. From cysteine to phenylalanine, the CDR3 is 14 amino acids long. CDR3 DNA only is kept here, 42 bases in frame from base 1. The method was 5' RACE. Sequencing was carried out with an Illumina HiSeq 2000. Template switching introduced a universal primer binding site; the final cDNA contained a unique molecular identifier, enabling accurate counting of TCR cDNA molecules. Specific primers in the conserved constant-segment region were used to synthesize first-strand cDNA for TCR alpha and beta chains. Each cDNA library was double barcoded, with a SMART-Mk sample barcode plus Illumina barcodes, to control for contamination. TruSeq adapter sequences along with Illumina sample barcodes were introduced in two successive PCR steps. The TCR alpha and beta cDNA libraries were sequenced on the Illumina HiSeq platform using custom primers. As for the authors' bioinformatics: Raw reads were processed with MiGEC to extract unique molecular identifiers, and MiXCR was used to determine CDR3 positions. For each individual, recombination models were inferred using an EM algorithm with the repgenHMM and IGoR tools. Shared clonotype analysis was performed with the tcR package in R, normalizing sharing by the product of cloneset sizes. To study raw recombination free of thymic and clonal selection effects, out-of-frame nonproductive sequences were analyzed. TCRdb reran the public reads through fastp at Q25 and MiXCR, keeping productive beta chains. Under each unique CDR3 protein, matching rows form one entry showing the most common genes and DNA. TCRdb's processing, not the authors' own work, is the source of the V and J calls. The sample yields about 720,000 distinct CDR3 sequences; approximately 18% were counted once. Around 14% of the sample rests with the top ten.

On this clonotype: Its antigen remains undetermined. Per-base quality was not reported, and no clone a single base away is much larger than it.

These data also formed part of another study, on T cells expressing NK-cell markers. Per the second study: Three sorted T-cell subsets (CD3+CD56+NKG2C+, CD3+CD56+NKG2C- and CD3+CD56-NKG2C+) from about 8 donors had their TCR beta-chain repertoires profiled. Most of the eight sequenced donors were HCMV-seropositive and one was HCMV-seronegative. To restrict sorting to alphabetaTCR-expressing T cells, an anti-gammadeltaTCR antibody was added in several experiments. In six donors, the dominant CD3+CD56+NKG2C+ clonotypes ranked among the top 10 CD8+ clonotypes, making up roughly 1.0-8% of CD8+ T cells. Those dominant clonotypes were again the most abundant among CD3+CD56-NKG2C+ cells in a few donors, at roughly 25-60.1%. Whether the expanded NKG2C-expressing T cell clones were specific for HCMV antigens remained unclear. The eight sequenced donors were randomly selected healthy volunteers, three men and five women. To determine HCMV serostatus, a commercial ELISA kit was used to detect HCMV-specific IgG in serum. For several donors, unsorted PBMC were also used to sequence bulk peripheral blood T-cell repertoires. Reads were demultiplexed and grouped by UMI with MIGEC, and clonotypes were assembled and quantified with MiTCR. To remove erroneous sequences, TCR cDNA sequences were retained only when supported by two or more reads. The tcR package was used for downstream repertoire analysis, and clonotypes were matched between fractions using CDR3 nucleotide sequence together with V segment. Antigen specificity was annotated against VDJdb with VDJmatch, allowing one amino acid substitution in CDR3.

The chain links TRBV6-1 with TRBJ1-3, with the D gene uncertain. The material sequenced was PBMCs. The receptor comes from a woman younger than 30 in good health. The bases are TGTGCCAGCCAAACGTCCAGGATTGGAAACACCATATATTTT. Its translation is CASQTSRIGNTIYF.